What follows is one TCR beta chain and its context. The target antigen is unknown. The source of the sample is a study of a mutant IDH1 vaccine in newly diagnosed glioma. Study background: Eight vaccinations reached patients in weeks 1, 3, 5, 7, 11, 15, 19 and 23. Initiation of the vaccine course occurred 4-6 weeks after radiotherapy alone, or alongside temozolomide cycles.

Germline values: CDR1 SEHNR, CDR2 FQNEAQ (reference sequence). The CDR3 covers 12 residues. V dropped 5 bases and J dropped 2 bases, with 7 bases sitting between them. Study-wide results and caveats: Vaccination induced immune responses in around 93% of patients. Changes in top peripheral clonotypes did not appear linked to pseudoprogression.

As for time point: week 23, last vaccination. What each vaccine dose contained was 300 ug of mutant IDH1 20-mer peptide, accompanied by topical imiquimod. The protocol was immunoSEQ multiplex PCR, while the TCRdb copy is restricted to in-frame clones and leaves out a portion. This sample has 88,000 or so clones, with 70% to 90% found just once. The origin of this receptor is a man younger than 40 with glioma. Some clones in this sample may be carry-over from other donors' samples. Sequenced here: PBMCs, sampled from a glioma patient whose treatment included an IDH1 peptide vaccine. V usage is TRBV7-9 and J usage is TRBJ2-7, with a weak D call TRBD1 (5 bases). The CDR3 sequence: CASSPTAYEQYF. The CDR3 DNA is TGTGCCAGCAGCCCGACAGCCTACGAGCAGTACTTC.